This TCR beta chain was sequenced for a study of shared clonotypes between healthy human individuals. The wider study: Per-donor plates numbered three CD4 naive, three CD4 memory, two CD8 naive and one CD8 memory.

Sequenced by immunoSEQ multiplex PCR; TCRdb stores in-frame clones only, minus some. Of 2 million to 2.5 million clones in the sample, 80% to 95% are singletons; the top ten hold 0.39%. The sequence derives from a man aged 18 to 35 in good health. Some clones in this sample may be carry-over from other donors' samples. The sample was naive CD4+ T cells from PBMCs. Noted subset: CD45RA+ positively selected.

CDR3 loop: CAWVGTGTQYF. In nucleotides, the CDR3 is TGTGCCTGGGTCGGGACAGGCACGCAGTATTTT. The V and J genes are TRBV30 and TRBJ2-3; 8 bases match TRBD1. The CDR3 totals 11 residues. V shed 5 bases, J shed 9 bases, and the junction held 4 bases outside the gene matches. The germline CDR1 and CDR2 sequences are GTSNPN and SVGIG (reference sequence).